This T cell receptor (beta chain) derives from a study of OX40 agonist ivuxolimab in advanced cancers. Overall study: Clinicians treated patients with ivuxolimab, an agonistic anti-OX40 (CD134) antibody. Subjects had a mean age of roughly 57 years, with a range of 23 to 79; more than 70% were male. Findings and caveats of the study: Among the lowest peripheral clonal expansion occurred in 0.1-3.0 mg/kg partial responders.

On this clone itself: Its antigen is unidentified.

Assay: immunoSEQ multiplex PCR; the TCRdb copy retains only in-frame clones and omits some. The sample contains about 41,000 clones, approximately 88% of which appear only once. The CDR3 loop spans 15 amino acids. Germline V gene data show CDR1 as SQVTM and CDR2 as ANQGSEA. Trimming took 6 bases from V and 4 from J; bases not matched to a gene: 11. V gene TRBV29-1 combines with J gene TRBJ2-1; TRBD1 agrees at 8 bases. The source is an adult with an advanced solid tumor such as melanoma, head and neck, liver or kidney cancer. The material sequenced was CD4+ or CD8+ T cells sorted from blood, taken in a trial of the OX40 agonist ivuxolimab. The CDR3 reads CSVTGQGRVYNEQFF. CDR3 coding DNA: TGCAGCGTCACCGGACAGGGACGGGTTTACAATGAGCAGTTCTTC.